The sequence of this T cell receptor beta chain was determined in a study of CD8+ T cells in alopecia areata. The wider study: Dosing with tofacitinib proceeded for 6 to 18 months, followed by 6 months off drug.

The treatment here: oral pan-JAK inhibitor, 5-10 mg twice daily. Study outcomes and limitations: For lesional scalp, especially alopecia totalis/universalis, clonality was higher than in normal scalp. Having just one nonresponder leaves the connection between baseline CD8+ expansion and response unresolved.

With regard to this clone: Antigen specificity is unknown.

RNA was extracted and reverse transcribed into cDNA as the sequencing template. This table comes from immunoSEQ multiplex PCR, and its TCRdb copy is limited to in-frame clones, with some not included. The sample has some 130,000 clones; 45% to 60% are singletons. Germline V gene sequence: CDR1 SGHDT, CDR2 YYEEEE. V dropped 2 bases and J dropped 5; count of bases not matched to a gene: 9. This CDR3 contains 15 residues. The sequenced sample was CD8+ T cells sorted from blood, obtained at week 4, from a patient treated with tofacitinib. The receptor's source is a human donor with alopecia areata. V and J are TRBV5-6 and TRBJ1-2, with 7 bases fitting TRBD1. Here the CDR3 DNA reads TGTGCCAGCAGCTTCCGCCACAGGGGCCGGTATGGCTACACCTTC. It yields the protein CASSFRHRGRYGYTF.